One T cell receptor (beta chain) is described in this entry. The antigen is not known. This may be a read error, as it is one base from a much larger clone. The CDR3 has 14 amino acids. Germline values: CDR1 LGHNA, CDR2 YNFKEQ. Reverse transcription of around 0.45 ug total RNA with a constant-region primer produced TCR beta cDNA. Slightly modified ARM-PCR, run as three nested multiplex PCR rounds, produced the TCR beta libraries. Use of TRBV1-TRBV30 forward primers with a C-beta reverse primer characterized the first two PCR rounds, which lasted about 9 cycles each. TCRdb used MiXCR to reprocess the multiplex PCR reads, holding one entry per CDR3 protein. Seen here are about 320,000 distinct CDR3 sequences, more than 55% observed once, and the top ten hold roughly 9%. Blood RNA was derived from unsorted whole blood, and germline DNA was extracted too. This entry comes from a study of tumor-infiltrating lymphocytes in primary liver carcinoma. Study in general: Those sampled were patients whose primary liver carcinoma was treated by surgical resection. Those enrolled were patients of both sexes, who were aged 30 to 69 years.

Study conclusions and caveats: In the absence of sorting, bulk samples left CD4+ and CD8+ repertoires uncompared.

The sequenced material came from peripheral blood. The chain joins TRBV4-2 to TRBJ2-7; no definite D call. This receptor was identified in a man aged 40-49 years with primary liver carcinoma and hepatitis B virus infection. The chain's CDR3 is CACSQDPAVGEQYF. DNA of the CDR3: TGTGCCTGCAGCCAAGATCCGGCTGTGGGTGAGCAGTACTTC.